This T cell receptor beta chain comes out of a study of CD8 T cells in ankylosing spondylitis. Study-wide findings and caveats: Ankylosing spondylitis blood appeared to carry a characteristic TCR beta motif of several highly homologous variants.

Using its own MiXCR run on the 5' RACE reads, TCRdb lists one record per CDR3 protein. The data hold a few hundred thousand distinct CDR3 sequences, with 15% to 20% observed a single time. J lost 4 bases, V lost 3 bases, and 5 bases had no gene match. There are 15 residues in the CDR3. In germline, CDR1 is SGHVS, CDR2 FNYEAQ. This clonotype was picked up a small number of times. Its matching antigen is unknown. The genes are TRBV7-6 and TRBJ2-7, with TRBD2 matching 11 bases. The clonotype was recovered from a male donor with ankylosing spondylitis or in good health (not recorded which). Sample: blood, either unsorted or a sorted T cell fraction (not recorded which). This chain's CDR3 is CASSFEVAGGYEQYF. The CDR3 bases are TGTGCCAGCAGCTTCGAGGTAGCGGGAGGGTACGAGCAGTACTTC.